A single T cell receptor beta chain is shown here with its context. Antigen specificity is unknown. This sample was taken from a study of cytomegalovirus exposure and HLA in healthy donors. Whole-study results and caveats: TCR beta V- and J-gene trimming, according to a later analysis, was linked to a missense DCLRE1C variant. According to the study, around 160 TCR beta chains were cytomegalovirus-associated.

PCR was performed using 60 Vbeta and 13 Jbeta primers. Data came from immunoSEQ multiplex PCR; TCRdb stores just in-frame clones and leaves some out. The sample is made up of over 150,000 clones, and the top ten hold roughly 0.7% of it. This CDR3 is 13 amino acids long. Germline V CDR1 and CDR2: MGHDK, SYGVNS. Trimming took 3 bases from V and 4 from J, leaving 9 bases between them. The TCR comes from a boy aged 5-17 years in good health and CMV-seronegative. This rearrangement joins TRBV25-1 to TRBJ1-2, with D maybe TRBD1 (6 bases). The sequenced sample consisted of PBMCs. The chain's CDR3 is CASSEMDSYGYTF. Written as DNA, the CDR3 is TGTGCCAGCAGTGAGATGGACAGCTATGGCTACACCTTC.